This T cell receptor beta chain emerged from a study of cytomegalovirus exposure and HLA in healthy donors. The sample holds one count of this clone. The junction shows a germline mismatch at one end, possibly a read error. 13 Jbeta primers and 60 Vbeta primers were used for the PCR. Clones were read by immunoSEQ multiplex PCR, and TCRdb kept only the in-frame ones, dropping some. This table holds fewer than 200,000 clones, 60% to 80% found once. Germline values: CDR1 MDHEN, CDR2 SYDVKM. This CDR3 comprises 16 residues. Sequencing was performed on PBMCs. The chain carries TRBV28 and TRBJ1-5; 8 nucleotides match TRBD1. This sequence was found in a man in his sixties in good health and CMV-seronegative. CDR3 nucleotide sequence: TGTGCCAGCAGTCCTCAGGGGGCAATGGGGAATCAGCCCCAGAATTTT. The encoded protein is CASSPQGAMGNQPQNF.